Sequencing of this T cell receptor beta chain was carried out in a study of cytomegalovirus exposure and HLA in healthy donors. Vbeta (60) and Jbeta (13) primers were used in the PCR. The assay was immunoSEQ multiplex PCR, and TCRdb's table has in-frame clones only and misses some. This table holds tens of thousands of clones, over 60% found once. CDR3 size: 14 residues. The trim removed 5 bases at V and 4 bases at J, leaving 5 bases unmatched. Sequencing was carried out using PBMCs. This rearrangement joins TRBV23-1 to TRBJ2-7; TRBD2 matches 10 bases. TRBV23-1 falls under the ORF class, with uncertain function. This clonotype was obtained from a female donor in good health and CMV-seronegative. The CDR3 DNA is TGCGCCAGCAGTGTAGCGGGAGGCTGTTACGAGCAGTACTTC. Translating it yields CASSVAGGCYEQYF.